The source of this T cell receptor beta chain is a study of blood T cell repertoires in COVID-19. Study-level background: Sample material is recorded as cDNA or gDNA derived from T cells, B-cell-depleted T cells, or PBMCs.

Germline V gene sequence: CDR1 SNHLY, CDR2 FYNNEI. Germline trimming cut 7 bases from V and 12 bases from J; bases unmatched to any gene: 9. This CDR3 has 13 residues. Under the authors' procedure: Amplification of reference gene primers provided the estimated nucleated cell counts. Only in-frame clones appear in the TCRdb table, and some are missing; sequencing was by immunoSEQ multiplex PCR. Clone size and V and J calls were adopted from that table, with D and trimming inferred from the DNA. This table has about 670,000 clones, approximately 90% appearing once. The sample was peripheral blood. This clonotype was sampled from a young woman with acute or convalescent COVID-19. The chain carries TRBV2 and TRBJ2-1; 10 bases line up with TRBD2. CDR3 protein: CASKVAGGQGQFF. CDR3 coding DNA: TGTGCCAGCAAGGTAGCGGGGGGTCAAGGGCAGTTCTTC.